This TCR beta chain was found in a study of shared clonotypes between healthy human individuals. The CDR3 is 12 residues long. Germline V gene sequence: CDR1 MDHEN, CDR2 SYDVKM. Repertoires were generated with immunoSEQ multiplex PCR, while TCRdb's copy carries only in-frame clones and drops some. The sample lists about 2 million clones, approximately 95% seen once, with less than 1.5% in the top ten. A remark on this clone: The junction does not match germline at one end; this may be a read error.

Cells designated naive CD8 were CD45RO-negative and were positively selected for CCR7, with terminally differentiated effector memory CD45RA+ cells excluded. The sample was naive CD8+ T cells sorted from blood. This TCR was recovered from a man aged 18 to 35 in good health. This chain connects TRBV28 to TRBJ2-7, with D uncertain. The CDR3 DNA follows: TGTGCCAGCAGTCCTCTCTCCAACGAGCAGTACTTC. This sequence encodes CASSPLSNEQYF.